The 13 T cell receptor beta chains below come from one sample, sequenced in a study of response to subunit inactivated influenza vaccine. TCRdb re-analysed the RT-PCR reads in MiXCR, keeping a single row per CDR3 protein. The sample lists 400,000 to 550,000 distinct CDR3 sequences, about 25% seen once, with approximately 2% in the top ten. The input for sequencing was CD4+ T cells sorted from PBMCs, taken 4 to 6 days after vaccination. All receptors derive from a man aged 50-60 years who received an inactivated influenza vaccine.

The V and J genes are TRBV9 and TRBJ2-3; 7 bases fit TRBD2. CDR1 is SGDLS, CDR2 YYNGEE, per germline. This CDR3 contains 16 residues. After removal of 0 bases from V and 2 bases from J, the junction contained 6 bases not matched to a gene. The CDR3 protein is CASSVGLAVSTDTQYF. Here the CDR3 DNA reads TGTGCCAGCAGCGTAGGGCTAGCGGTCTCCACAGATACGCAGTATTTT. The variable domain in full, completed from reference TRBV9 and TRBJ2-3, reads DSGVTQTPKHLITATGQRVTLRCSPRSGDLSVYWYQQSLDQGLQFLIQYYNGEERAKGNILERFSAQQFPDLHSELNLSSLELGDSALYFCASSVGLAVSTDTQYFGPGTRLTVL.

In its sample, this clonotype was seen a few times. The rearrangement links TRBV19 to TRBJ2-3; a possible D gene is TRBD1 (5 bases). Trimming took 11 bases from V and 2 from J, leaving 14 bases between them. CDR1 is LNHDA, CDR2 SQIVND, per germline (reference sequence). The CDR3 contains 13 residues. CDR3 DNA: TGTGCCTCCGGTGGCAGGGACACAGATACGCAGTATTTT. Its protein is CASGGRDTDTQYF. Using reference TRBV19 and TRBJ2-3 for the parts outside the CDR3, the full variable domain is DGGITQSPKYLFRKEGQNVTLSCEQNLNHDAMYWYRQDPGQGLRLIYYSQIVNDFQKGDIAEGYSVSREKKESFPLTVTSAQKNPTAFYLCASGGRDTDTQYFGPGTRLTVL.

The table lists this clonotype with a few counts. The V and J genes are TRBV12-3 or TRBV12-4 and TRBJ2-7, with TRBD1 identical over 7 bases. The CDR3 runs 16 residues. The ends lost 5 bases at V and 0 bases at J; junction bases unmatched: 10. The CDR3 spells CASSPGDRVGSYEQYF. The CDR3 DNA sequence: TGTGCCAGCAGTCCAGGAGACAGGGTAGGCTCCTACGAGCAGTACTTC.

The rearrangement links TRBV23-1 to TRBJ2-2, with D unclear. TRBV23-1 is given ORF status, its function remaining uncertain. Trimming took off 3 bases at V and 1 base at J, with 9 bases between the two ends. The CDR3 runs to 15 residues. This chain's CDR3 is CASSHGGENTGELFF. In nucleotides, the CDR3 is TGCGCCAGCAGTCACGGCGGAGAGAACACCGGGGAGCTGTTTTTT.

This clonotype was picked up a small number of times. The J gene is TRBJ2-2, the V gene TRBV7-6; 11 nucleotides match TRBD1. V gave up 0 bases and J gave up 6 bases; unmatched junction bases: 3. The CDR3 has 16 amino acids. Per germline, CDR1 SGHVS and CDR2 FNYEAQ. This chain's CDR3 is CASSLAAGQGAGELFF. CDR3 nucleotides: TGTGCCAGCAGCTTAGCGGCGGGACAGGGGGCCGGGGAGCTGTTTTTT.

The V call is TRBV20-1, the J call TRBJ1-1; D unclear. The length of the CDR3 is 12 residues. CDR1 and CDR2 (germline): DFQATT, SNEGSKA (reference sequence). V lost 7 bases to trimming and J lost 6 bases, with 15 bases between them. Here the CDR3 DNA reads TGCAGTGGAGCCGAGGCTCTAGCTGAAGCTTTCTTT. Protein: CSGAEALAEAFF.

This clonotype came up a few times. The V call is TRBV5-1, the J call TRBJ2-2; D is perhaps TRBD1 or TRBD2 (5 bases each). V was shortened by 8 bases and J by 3 bases, with 20 bases between the two germline ends. The CDR3 is 16 residues long. CDR1 is SGHRS and CDR2 is YFSETQ in the germline V gene. DNA for the CDR3: TGCGCCAGTGCGAACGGGGCGGCCTCGGACACCGGGGAGCTGTTTTTT. It specifies CASANGAASDTGELFF.

This clonotype has only a few counts. The chain combines TRBV7-2 with TRBJ2-7; D is ambiguous. Trimming took 1 base from V and 2 from J, leaving 9 bases between them. CDR1 is SGHTA, CDR2 FQGNSA, per germline. The CDR3 runs 14 residues. CDR3 bases: TGTGCCAGCAGCTTAGGGACGGAAGCCTACGAGCAGTACTTC. It codes for CASSLGTEAYEQYF.

The rearrangement uses TRBV5-5 and TRBJ2-1; 7 bases fit TRBD1. CDR1 is SGHKS and CDR2 is YYEKEE in the germline V gene (reference sequence). Trimming removed 2 bases from V and 4 bases from J; junction bases left unmatched: 9. The length of the CDR3 is 16 residues. CDR3 DNA: TGTGCCAGCAGCTTTAGGGACAGACTAACTTACAATGAGCAGTTCTTC. Its protein product is CASSFRDRLTYNEQFF.

This chain uses TRBV12-3 or TRBV12-4 with TRBJ2-7, with 8 nucleotides matching TRBD2. The CDR3 totals 14 residues. J lost 3 bases, V lost 3 bases, and 4 bases had no gene match. As DNA, the CDR3 is TGTGCCAGCAGTTTCGGGACTAGTTTCTACGAGCAGTACTTC. Translating it yields CASSFGTSFYEQYF.

This clonotype was detected a few times. The CDR3 DNA follows: TGTGCCAGCAGCTACGCTAGAGGGGGACAGGGGACCTACGAGCAGTACTTC. It yields the protein CASSYARGGQGTYEQYF. V usage is TRBV7-2 and J usage is TRBJ2-7, with 10 bases identical to TRBD1. Trimming cost V 4 bases and J 2 bases; bases outside gene matches: 11. The CDR3 consists of 17 residues. Germline V gene data show CDR1 as SGHTA and CDR2 as FQGNSA. Filled out from reference TRBV7-2 and TRBJ2-7, the complete variable domain reads GAGVSQSPSNKVTEKGKDVELRCDPISGHTALYWYRQSLGQGLEFLIYFQGNSAPDKSGLPSDRFSAERTGGSVSTLTIQRTQQEDSAVYLCASSYARGGQGTYEQYFGPGTRLTVT.

The V call is TRBV29-1, the J call TRBJ1-1; 7 positions match TRBD1. Germline CDR1 and CDR2: SQVTM and ANQGSEA. CDR3 size: 14 residues. Germline trimming cut 6 bases from V and 4 bases from J; bases unmatched to any gene: 11. The CDR3 DNA reads as TGCAGCGTCGTCGAACAGGGGACGCGCACTGAAGCTTTCTTT. Its translation is CSVVEQGTRTEAFF.

This chain links TRBV6-2 or TRBV6-3 with TRBJ2-1; 10 bases map to TRBD2. J was trimmed by 5 bases and V by 1 base; bases with no gene match: 5. The CDR3 runs 16 residues. Germline-derived CDR1 and CDR2 are MNHEY and SVGEGT. The CDR3 protein is CASSYFGLAANNEQFF. The CDR3 nucleotides read TGTGCCAGCAGTTACTTTGGACTAGCGGCGAACAATGAGCAGTTCTTC.